This TCR beta chain was observed in a study of blood T cell repertoires in COVID-19. Profiled with immunoSEQ multiplex PCR; TCRdb holds only in-frame clones, not every one. Among about 150,000 clones listed, 75% to 90% were seen once. J gave up 2 bases and V 5 bases, and 5 bases lay outside the gene matches. Germline V gene lookup returns CDR1 SGHNT and CDR2 YYREEE (reference sequence). The CDR3 totals 15 residues. This chain uses TRBV5-4 with TRBJ1-4; 8 bases agree with TRBD1. The source is a human donor in a cohort sampled during active COVID-19. The source material was peripheral blood. CDR3: CASSSTGGTNEKLFF. The CDR3 bases are TGTGCCAGCAGTTCTACAGGGGGGACTAATGAAAAACTGTTTTTT.